These T cell receptor beta chains were read from a single sample in a study of blood T cell repertoires in COVID-19. Generated by immunoSEQ multiplex PCR, the TCRdb table keeps only in-frame clones and is missing some. The sample holds 220,000 or so clones, over 80% seen once. Material: PBMCs or T cells enriched from blood (not recorded which). The receptor set was obtained from a woman between 35 and 50 years old who had recovered from COVID-19. Both conserved end residues are part of each CDR3. The order of the fields is J gene, clone size, V gene, D gene, CDR3 DNA, CDR3 protein. A D gene is named only where the DNA matches it firmly. A clone size is listed for some rows: how often the clone was seen (once, few, many), or a class if it is expanded.

J: TRBJ2-7; size: .; V: TRBV19; D: TRBD1; DNA: TGTGCCAGTGGACCGACAGGGGTGGGCTACGAGCAGTACTTC; CDR3: CASGPTGVGYEQYF
J: TRBJ2-2; size: .; V: TRBV9; D: TRBD2; DNA: TGTGCCAGCAGCGCCACTAGCGCCTACACCGGGGAGCTGTTTTTT; CDR3: CASSATSAYTGELFF
J: TRBJ2-1; size: .; V: TRBV7-9; D: .; DNA: TGTGCCAGCAGCTTACTAGCCGAGCAGTTCTTC; CDR3: CASSLLAEQFF
J: TRBJ1-3; size: .; V: TRBV7-2; D: .; DNA: TGTGCCAGCAGCTCTACATCGATGGGGGCTGGAAGAAACACCATATATTTT; CDR3: CASSSTSMGAGRNTIYF
J: TRBJ2-1; size: .; V: TRBV27; D: TRBD2; DNA: TGTGCCAGCAGTATAGGGACTAGCGGGGGGGGCCACAATGAGCAGTTCTTC; CDR3: CASSIGTSGGGHNEQFF
J: TRBJ2-1; size: .; V: TRBV2; D: .; DNA: TGTGCCAGCAGTGAAGACGGGAATGAGCAGTTCTTC; CDR3: CASSEDGNEQFF
J: TRBJ1-4; size: .; V: TRBV6-6; D: .; DNA: TGTGCCAGCACCCACAGGGCTAGTGAAAAACTGTTTTTT; CDR3: CASTHRASEKLFF
J: TRBJ1-1; size: .; V: TRBV5-1; D: .; DNA: TGCGCCAGCAGCTTGGTTATTAAGGGGACTGAAGCTTTCTTT; CDR3: CASSLVIKGTEAFF
J: TRBJ2-3; size: .; V: TRBV6-5; D: .; DNA: TGTGCCAGCAGCCGAGGAAACGGTAACACAGATACGCAGTATTTT; CDR3: CASSRGNGNTDTQYF
J: TRBJ2-2; size: .; V: TRBV6-5; D: .; DNA: TGTGCCAGCAGGCCAGGGGTGACCGGGGAGCTGTTTTTT; CDR3: CASRPGVTGELFF
J: TRBJ1-2; size: .; V: TRBV29-1; D: .; DNA: TGCAGCACTGATATTGTCACCTTC; CDR3: CSTDIVTF
J: TRBJ2-1; size: .; V: TRBV29-1; D: TRBD2; DNA: TGCAGCGTTGAATCCCCCCGACTAGCGGGAGGGTTTGGGCAGTTCTTC; CDR3: CSVESPRLAGGFGQFF
J: TRBJ2-3; size: .; V: TRBV9; D: TRBD2; DNA: TGTGCCAGCAGGTCCGGGACTAGCGGGAATGGCGCCACAGATACGCAGTATTTT; CDR3: CASRSGTSGNGATDTQYF
J: TRBJ1-1; size: .; V: TRBV7-2; D: .; DNA: TGTGCCAGCAGTTTCTGGGCAGGCAGGCCTGAAGCTTTCTTT; CDR3: CASSFWAGRPEAFF
J: TRBJ2-7; size: .; V: TRBV19; D: TRBD2; DNA: TGTGCCAGTAGTAGCGCTAGCGGGGGTTACGAGCAGTACTTC; CDR3: CASSSASGGYEQYF
J: TRBJ2-5; size: .; V: TRBV30; D: .; DNA: TGTGCCTGGAGTGTATATCGGGGGACGGGAGAGACCCAGTACTTC; CDR3: CAWSVYRGTGETQYF
J: TRBJ2-1; size: .; V: TRBV6-5; D: TRBD2; DNA: TGTGCCAGCGGGATAGCGGGAGTTCCTGAGCAGTTCTTC; CDR3: CASGIAGVPEQFF
J: TRBJ1-3; size: .; V: TRBV19; D: TRBD1; DNA: TGTGCCAGTAGCAACAGGGGAAGCGGTCCGGACACCATATATTTT; CDR3: CASSNRGSGPDTIYF
J: TRBJ1-6; size: .; V: TRBV2; D: .; DNA: TGTGCCAGCAGTTTCAGTATGGATTCACCCCTCCACTTT; CDR3: CASSFSMDSPLHF
J: TRBJ2-1; size: few; V: TRBV5-1; D: TRBD1; DNA: TGCGCCAGCAGCTTGGGACAGGGGGACAATGAGCAGTTCTTC; CDR3: CASSLGQGDNEQFF
J: TRBJ1-1; size: .; V: TRBV11-2; D: .; DNA: TGTGCCAGCAGCTTGGTGAGGACTGAAGCTTTCTTT; CDR3: CASSLVRTEAFF
J: TRBJ1-4; size: .; V: TRBV18; D: .; DNA: TGTGCCAGCTCACCAAATGCGGGGTTGGGGGAAAAACTGTTTTTT; CDR3: CASSPNAGLGEKLFF
J: TRBJ1-1; size: .; V: TRBV2; D: .; DNA: TGTGCCAGCAAGAGGCAGAACACTGAAGCTTTCTTT; CDR3: CASKRQNTEAFF
J: TRBJ1-1; size: .; V: TRBV5-5; D: TRBD1; DNA: TGTGCCAGCAGCTCCGGACAGGCGAACACTGAAGCTTTCTTT; CDR3: CASSSGQANTEAFF
J: TRBJ2-3; size: .; V: TRBV2; D: TRBD1; DNA: TGTGCCAGCCTAAGGACAGGGTCAGGAGATACGCAGTATTTT; CDR3: CASLRTGSGDTQYF
J: TRBJ2-1; size: .; V: TRBV28; D: .; DNA: TGTGCCAGCATTACCCGACTAGGTTCCTACAATGAGCAGTTCTTC; CDR3: CASITRLGSYNEQFF
J: TRBJ1-2; size: .; V: TRBV5-8; D: .; DNA: TGTGCCAGCAGCGATACGTGGCAAAACTATGGCTACACCTTC; CDR3: CASSDTWQNYGYTF
J: TRBJ2-3; size: .; V: TRBV6-6; D: .; DNA: TGTGCCGGTAGCGGAGGGGGGGGAGATACGCAGTATTTT; CDR3: CAGSGGGGDTQYF
J: TRBJ2-3; size: .; V: TRBV5-1; D: TRBD2; DNA: TGCGCCAGCAGCTTGGGGGGACTAGCGGGGATTGATACGCAGTATTTT; CDR3: CASSLGGLAGIDTQYF
J: TRBJ2-2; size: .; V: TRBV28; D: .; DNA: TGTGCCAGCAGCTTAATAGGGGCGAACACCGGGGAGCTGTTTTTT; CDR3: CASSLIGANTGELFF
J: TRBJ2-1; size: .; V: TRBV13; D: .; DNA: TGTGCCAGCAGCTTAGTCCAGGGCGATGAGCAGTTCTTC; CDR3: CASSLVQGDEQFF
J: TRBJ2-5; size: few; V: TRBV2; D: .; DNA: TGTGCCAGCACTTTACAGGGAGTGGAGACCCAGTACTTC; CDR3: CASTLQGVETQYF
J: TRBJ2-7; size: .; V: TRBV11-1; D: TRBD1; DNA: TGTGCCAGCAGTATACAGGGGGGTTATCTACCCTACGAGCAGTACTTC; CDR3: CASSIQGGYLPYEQYF
J: TRBJ2-5; size: .; V: TRBV28; D: .; DNA: TGTGCCAGCAGTTTTCTTCAGGGGAGAGGGGAGACCCAGTACTTC; CDR3: CASSFLQGRGETQYF
J: TRBJ1-6; size: .; V: TRBV7-9; D: .; DNA: TGTGCCAGCGGCCGGGGGTATGATTCACCCCTCCACTTT; CDR3: CASGRGYDSPLHF
J: TRBJ2-7; size: few; V: TRBV30; D: .; DNA: TGTGCCTGGAGTACTTACGACAGGTTTCCCTACGAGCAGTACTTC; CDR3: CAWSTYDRFPYEQYF
J: TRBJ1-1; size: .; V: TRBV18; D: .; DNA: TGTGCCAGCTCACCATTAGAGGCCACTGAAGCTTTCTTT; CDR3: CASSPLEATEAFF
J: TRBJ1-1; size: .; V: TRBV5-1; D: TRBD1; DNA: TGCGCCAGCAGTTCTACAGGGGGCGCTTACACTGAAGCTTTCTTT; CDR3: CASSSTGGAYTEAFF
J: TRBJ2-5; size: .; V: TRBV10-3; D: TRBD1; DNA: TGTGCCATCAGTGCGGGGACAGGGGGAGGAGAGACCCAGTACTTC; CDR3: CAISAGTGGGETQYF
J: TRBJ2-5; size: .; V: TRBV7-2; D: .; DNA: TGTGCCAGCAGCTCAGGCATAGGGGCTTCGATACAAGAGACCCAGTACTTC; CDR3: CASSSGIGASIQETQYF
J: TRBJ1-5; size: .; V: TRBV5-1; D: TRBD1; DNA: TGCGCCAGCAGCCTGACAGGGCTGAGTCAGCCCCAGCATTTT; CDR3: CASSLTGLSQPQHF
J: TRBJ2-1; size: .; V: TRBV25-1; D: .; DNA: TGTGCCAGCAGGGGAAGCGGGTTTGAAAATGAGCAGTTCTTC; CDR3: CASRGSGFENEQFF
J: TRBJ2-1; size: .; V: TRBV9; D: .; DNA: TGTGCCAGCAGCGTAGGGCTACTAGCCCCTACAGGCAATGAGCAGTTCTTC; CDR3: CASSVGLLAPTGNEQFF
J: TRBJ1-1; size: .; V: TRBV4-1; D: .; DNA: TGCGCCAGCAGCCAAGAGAGGGCCAGGTTGAACACTGAAGCTTTCTTT; CDR3: CASSQERARLNTEAFF
J: TRBJ1-1; size: .; V: TRBV28; D: TRBD1; DNA: TGTGCCAGCAGTTTTCTCCCCTGGGACAGGGGGCGAACTGAAGCTTTCTTT; CDR3: CASSFLPWDRGRTEAFF
J: TRBJ2-5; size: .; V: TRBV2; D: .; DNA: TGTGCCAGCAGTCAAGGACTCCCTATGGGAGAGACCCAGTACTTC; CDR3: CASSQGLPMGETQYF
J: TRBJ1-5; size: .; V: TRBV10-3; D: TRBD1; DNA: TGTGCCATCAGCCAGACAGGGACCAATCAGCCCCAGCATTTT; CDR3: CAISQTGTNQPQHF
J: TRBJ2-7; size: .; V: TRBV29-1; D: TRBD2; DNA: TGCAGCGTCCGGACTAGCGGGATTGGGGAGCAGTACTTC; CDR3: CSVRTSGIGEQYF
J: TRBJ2-3; size: .; V: TRBV19; D: TRBD2; DNA: TGTGCCAGTAGTTTAGCGGGTAGCACAGATACGCAGTATTTT; CDR3: CASSLAGSTDTQYF
J: TRBJ1-1; size: .; V: TRBV28; D: TRBD1; DNA: TGTGCCAGCATCTTAACAGGGGGCACGGGGAACACTGAAGCTTTCTTT; CDR3: CASILTGGTGNTEAFF
J: TRBJ2-1; size: .; V: TRBV2; D: .; DNA: TGTGCCAGCAGACTACCCCCAGGGTACAATGAGCAGTTCTTC; CDR3: CASRLPPGYNEQFF
J: TRBJ1-3; size: .; V: TRBV7-9; D: .; DNA: TGTGCCAGCAGCTTAGCGATCAGGGGAAACACCATATATTTT; CDR3: CASSLAIRGNTIYF
J: TRBJ2-4; size: .; V: TRBV21-1; D: .; DNA: TGTGCCAGCAGCAAAGAGGGGGACGCTCTAGCCAAAAACATTCAGTACTTC; CDR3: CASSKEGDALAKNIQYF